This TCR beta chain was observed in a study of blood T cell repertoires in COVID-19. Overall study context: T cells, B-cell-depleted T cells, or PBMCs supplied cDNA or gDNA.

CDR1 and CDR2 from the germline V gene are WSHSY and SAAADI. Trimming pared 1 base from V and 8 bases from J, leaving 19 bases between. The CDR3 consists of 16 residues. Sequenced by immunoSEQ multiplex PCR; TCRdb stores in-frame clones only, minus some. Counted here are roughly 240,000 clones, less than 85% occurring once; the ten biggest clones make up over 4.5%. The clonotype comes from a man in his sixties who had recovered from COVID-19. The V gene is TRBV10-2, the J gene TRBJ2-3; the D gene is possibly TRBD2 (6 bases). The specimen was peripheral blood. CDR3 sequence: CASSEFGGEPSSTQYF. The CDR3, as DNA: TGCGCCAGCAGTGAGTTTGGCGGGGAGCCATCGAGTACGCAGTATTTT.